This T cell receptor beta chain stems from a study of control samples from healthy donors and cancer patients. This clone was found a few times. Clones were sequenced by immunoSEQ multiplex PCR, and TCRdb holds only the in-frame ones, with some missing. The sample holds more than 95,000 clones; 80% to 90% are singletons and the top ten take over 10%. The J segment lost 5 bases and the V segment lost 3 bases, leaving 15 bases of the junction unmatched. The CDR3 loop spans 18 amino acids. Germline CDR1 reads SGHKS; CDR2 reads YYEKEE (reference sequence). This sequence originates from a woman in her forties or fifties in good health. This chain links TRBV5-5 with TRBJ1-5; the match to TRBD1 covers 9 bases. Sequences were obtained from blood. This CDR3 reads CASSSAFRDRVIDQPQHF. The CDR3 bases are TGTGCCAGCAGCTCCGCGTTCCGGGACAGGGTGATCGATCAGCCCCAGCATTTT. The whole variable domain, filled in from reference TRBV5-5 and TRBJ1-5, reads DAGVTQSPTHLIKTRGQQVTLRCSPISGHKSVSWYQQVLGQGPQFIFQYYEKEERGRGNFPDRFSARQFPNYSSELNVNALLLGDSALYLCASSSAFRDRVIDQPQHFGDGTRLSIL.